At least ten counts were recorded for the clone carrying this T cell receptor beta chain. Its specificity is not known. These data belong to a study of post-analysis software for immune sequencing data. Study findings and constraints: Roughly 5 TRBV segments (TRBV5-6, TRBV5-1 and TRBV20-1 among them) occurred more frequently in patients than in controls.

Germline V gene lookup returns CDR1 MNHNS and CDR2 SASEGT. Trimming took off 6 bases at V and 4 bases at J, with 8 bases between the two ends. This CDR3 comprises 12 residues. Sequencing libraries made from TCR beta cDNA carried unique molecular identifiers. From the PCR reads, TCRdb called clonotypes with MiXCR, one entry per CDR3 protein. The data hold about 770,000 distinct CDR3 sequences, with 40% to 55% observed a single time. The sequencing sample was made of blood. The source of this sequence is a girl aged 10 to 17 with multiple sclerosis. This chain connects TRBV6-1 to TRBJ2-3, with D unresolved. CDR3 sequence reads: CASRVLSDTQYF. DNA for the CDR3: TGTGCCAGCAGAGTTCTCTCAGATACGCAGTATTTT.